Below are 28 T cell receptor beta chains sequenced from a single sample in a study of blood T cell repertoires in COVID-19. Here immunoSEQ multiplex PCR was the method, and the copy in TCRdb shows in-frame clones only, minus some. The sample contains over 150,000 clones, 80% to 90% of which appear only once. Sequencing used peripheral blood. These receptors were obtained from a man aged 18 to 29 who had recovered from COVID-19.

J is TRBJ1-3 and V is TRBV15; no clear D gene. V lost 5 bases to trimming and J lost 2 bases, with 16 bases between them. The V gene's germline CDR1 is LNHNV and CDR2 YYDKDF (reference sequence). The CDR3 loop spans 16 amino acids. The chain's CDR3 is CATSLGRGSAGNTIYF. The CDR3 nucleotides are TGTGCCACCAGCCTCGGGCGAGGGTCCGCTGGAAACACCATATATTTT.

V is TRBV12-3 or TRBV12-4 and J is TRBJ2-1; TRBD1 is a possible D gene (6 bases). Trimming removed 3 bases from V and 14 bases from J, with 17 bases in between. This CDR3 has 13 residues. The CDR3 DNA reads TGTGCCAGCAGTTTGTCTCAGGGGCGGATGGAGTTCTTC. Its protein is CASSLSQGRMEFF.

The chain has TRBV18 and TRBJ2-7; 9 bases align to TRBD2. Trimming took 4 bases from V and 5 from J; bases not matched to a gene: 6. Per germline, CDR1 KGHSH and CDR2 LQKENI. The CDR3 contains 14 residues. The CDR3: CASSLVAGDHEQYF. Written as DNA, the CDR3 is TGTGCCAGCTCACTGGTAGCGGGAGACCACGAGCAGTACTTC.

This chain connects TRBV9 to TRBJ2-1, with TRBD2 matching 11 bases. CDR3 size: 15 residues. V was clipped by 4 bases and J by 10 bases; unmatched bases: 10. The germline CDR1 and CDR2 sequences are SGDLS and YYNGEE. This CDR3 reads CASSPSGTSGTEQFF. DNA of the CDR3: TGTGCCAGCAGCCCCTCCGGGACTAGCGGTACAGAGCAGTTCTTC.

This chain uses TRBV7-6 with TRBJ2-3; 9 nucleotides align to TRBD2. This CDR3 is built from 15 residues. The junction had 9 bases not matched to a gene; V was cut back by 5 bases and J by 6 bases. Germline CDR1 and CDR2: SGHVS and FNYEAQ. The chain's CDR3 is CASSVSGTSRDTQYF. The CDR3 nucleotides read TGTGCCAGCAGCGTATCCGGGACTAGCAGGGATACGCAGTATTTT.

The chain couples TRBV21-1 to TRBJ2-7; TRBD1 reflects the table's D call only, with no check against the DNA. TRBV21-1 is an annotated pseudogene. The CDR3 is made up of 17 amino acids. CDR3 amino acids: CASSKVSTGTGPYEQYF. CDR3 sequence (DNA): TGTGCCAGCAGCAAAGTATCAACCGGGACAGGGCCCTACGAGCAGTACTTC.

The chain uses TRBV5-6 and TRBJ1-6; perhaps TRBD1 as D (5 bases). V was pared by 4 bases and J by 4 bases, with 15 bases between. This CDR3 spans 16 amino acids. CDR1 and CDR2 (germline): SGHDT, YYEEEE. The CDR3 nucleotides read TGTGCCAGCAGCCGCCCGGATGGGGGGTATAATTCACCCCTCCACTTT. It codes for CASSRPDGGYNSPLHF.

The genes are TRBV9 and TRBJ2-1, with 7 bases that match TRBD1. CDR3 size: 16 residues. Losses at the gene ends were 4 bases for V and 0 bases for J; bases not matched to a gene: 7. Germline-derived CDR1 and CDR2 are SGDLS and YYNGEE. The CDR3 DNA reads as TGTGCCAGCAGCCCTTGGGACAGTAGCTCCTACAATGAGCAGTTCTTC. Translated, it gives CASSPWDSSSYNEQFF.

The gene calls are TRBV9 and TRBJ1-2, with TRBD1 matching over 8 bases. Per germline, CDR1 SGDLS and CDR2 YYNGEE. This CDR3 is built from 14 residues. With 4 bases clipped from V and 8 bases from J, the junction kept 10 bases outside the gene matches. The CDR3 here is CASSPGQGFGGYTF. CDR3 nucleotide sequence: TGTGCCAGCAGCCCCGGACAGGGCTTCGGCGGCTACACCTTC.

The chain has TRBV19 and TRBJ2-6; TRBD2 might be the D (6 bases). The CDR3 has 17 amino acids. The germline CDR1 and CDR2 sequences are LNHDA and SQIVND (reference sequence). V was trimmed by 4 bases and J by 0 bases, leaving 13 bases between them. Written as DNA, the CDR3 is TGTGCCAGTAGTAGGAGGGGCGAGTCCTCTGGGGCCAACGTCCTGACTTTC. Protein: CASSRRGESSGANVLTF.

In DNA, the CDR3 is TGTGCCAGCACCTTTATAGGACTAGCGGCCAAAAAACCCTCCAATGAGCAGTTCTTC. Protein product: CASTFIGLAAKKPSNEQFF. V is TRBV7-8 and J is TRBJ2-1; 10 bases are shared with TRBD2. Germline trimming cut 7 bases from V and 6 bases from J; bases unmatched to any gene: 21. CDR3 length equals 19 residues. CDR1 is SGHVS and CDR2 is FQNEAQ in the germline V gene. Together with reference TRBV7-8 and TRBJ2-1, the CDR3 gives the full variable domain: GAGVSQSPRYKVAKRGQDVALRCDPISGHVSLFWYQQALGQGPEFLTYFQNEAQLDKSGLPSDRFFAERPEGSVSTLKIQRTQQEDSAVYLCASTFIGLAAKKPSNEQFFGPGTRLTVL.

The CDR3 reads CAISEGQITYEQYF. Here the CDR3 DNA reads TGTGCCATCAGTGAGGGACAGATAACCTACGAGCAGTACTTC. V gene TRBV10-3 combines with J gene TRBJ2-7; TRBD1 might be the D (6 bases). V was clipped by 2 bases and J by 2 bases, with 10 bases between them. CDR3 length: 14 residues. Germline V lookup: CDR1 ENHRY, CDR2 SYGVKD.

The V and J genes are TRBV13 and TRBJ1-6; D might be TRBD1 (5 bases). The germline V and J ends were trimmed by 2 bases and 9 bases, with 14 bases remaining between them. Germline V gene lookup returns CDR1 PRHDT and CDR2 FYEKMQ (reference sequence). The CDR3 extends over 15 amino acids. The CDR3 coding sequence is TGTGCCAGCAGCTTACGGGGGTTAGTTTTTTCACCCCTCCACTTT. It encodes CASSLRGLVFSPLHF.

The chain uses TRBV7-9 and TRBJ1-2; D call uncertain. Trimming left V 3 bases short and J 4 bases short, with 12 bases between. The length of the CDR3 is 14 residues. Germline lookup yields CDR1 SEHNR and CDR2 FQNEAQ (reference sequence). Here the CDR3 DNA reads TGTGCCAGCAGCTTGGGTTCGGGGATCTATGGCTACACCTTC. This encodes CASSLGSGIYGYTF.

The chain joins TRBV5-6 to TRBJ1-2, with D uncertain. Per the germline V gene, CDR1 is SGHDT and CDR2 is YYEEEE. This CDR3 contains 12 residues. Trimming pared 1 base from V and 7 bases from J, leaving 8 bases between. The CDR3 nucleotides read TGTGCCAGCAGCTTGAGCGGTAGTGGCTACACCTTC. It specifies CASSLSGSGYTF.

This clone was counted once. This rearrangement joins TRBV4-3 to TRBJ1-2; 12 bases are a match to TRBD1. CDR1 is LGHNA and CDR2 is YSLEER in the germline V gene. The CDR3 contains 16 residues. V was clipped by 3 bases and J by 7 bases; unmatched bases: 9. The CDR3 nucleotides are TGCGCCAGCAGCCAGTCGTTGGGACAGGGGGCGTCTGGCTACACCTTC. Translation gives CASSQSLGQGASGYTF.

This clone was observed a handful of times. This chain connects TRBV3-1 (or the pseudogene TRBV3-2) to TRBJ2-7, with D possibly being TRBD2 (5 bases). The length of the CDR3 is 15 residues. With 1 base removed from V and 2 bases from J, the gap between germline ends came to 12 bases. The V gene's germline CDR1 is LGHDT and CDR2 YNNKEL (reference sequence). CDR3 in DNA: TGTGCCAGCAGCCAAGCCTTAGCGAGCGCCTACGAGCAGTACTTC. Translating it yields CASSQALASAYEQYF.

V usage is TRBV7-2 and J usage is TRBJ2-5; D gene ambiguous. The V and J ends lost 5 bases and 5 bases respectively, with 12 bases between them. CDR1 and CDR2 (germline): SGHTA, FQGNSA. This CDR3 spans 13 amino acids. The CDR3 sequence is CASSRSVMETQYF. CDR3 nucleotide sequence: TGTGCCAGCAGCCGGTCGGTTATGGAGACCCAGTACTTC.

This chain joins TRBV13 and TRBJ1-2; D is undetermined. The CDR3 sequence is 15 residues long. V lost 0 bases and J lost 0, with 8 bases in between. Looked up from germline, CDR1 is PRHDT and CDR2 is FYEKMQ (reference sequence). The CDR3 sequence: CASSLGPSSNYGYTF. The CDR3 nucleotides read TGTGCCAGCAGCTTAGGCCCGAGTTCTAACTATGGCTACACCTTC. The full variable domain, with the rest looked up from reference TRBV13 and TRBJ1-2, is AAGVIQSPRHLIKEKRETATLKCYPIPRHDTVYWYQQGPGQDPQFLISFYEKMQSDKGSIPDRFSAQQFSDYHSELNMSSLELGDSALYFCASSLGPSSNYGYTFGSGTRLTVV.

The rearrangement links TRBV7-9 to TRBJ1-1; D unclear. Trimming shortened V by 11 bases and J by 8 bases, and 15 bases separated the two germline ends. The CDR3 has 11 amino acids. CDR1 SEHNR and CDR2 FQNEAQ come from the germline V gene (reference sequence). CDR3 residues: CAGSKEYEAFF. The CDR3 DNA sequence: TGTGCCGGGTCTAAGGAGTACGAAGCTTTCTTT.

The rearrangement joins TRBV28 to TRBJ2-5; 7 bases align to TRBD2. J gave up 2 bases and V 4 bases, and 13 bases lay outside the gene matches. CDR3 length: 17 residues. Germline CDR1 is MDHEN and CDR2 is SYDVKM. The CDR3: CASSSPGGAEGQETQYF. In nucleotides, the CDR3 is TGTGCCAGCAGTTCCCCGGGGGGTGCGGAGGGGCAAGAGACCCAGTACTTC.

The V and J genes are TRBV23-1 and TRBJ1-5, with 7 positions matching TRBD1. TRBV23-1 is recorded as an ORF, its role being uncertain. With V trimmed by 6 bases and J by 4 bases, 9 bases remained unmatched. The CDR3 has 15 residues. The CDR3 coding sequence is TGCGCCAGCAGCCGGACGGGACAGCCTAATCAGCCCCAGCATTTT. Its protein product is CASSRTGQPNQPQHF.

CDR3 protein: CASSATGRGNTEAFF. The CDR3 DNA is TGTGCCAGTAGTGCGACAGGCAGAGGGAACACTGAAGCTTTCTTT. The chain uses TRBV19 and TRBJ1-1; a possible D gene is TRBD1 (6 bases). There are 15 residues in the CDR3. Germline CDR1 LNHDA, CDR2 SQIVND (reference sequence). The V end was cut by 5 bases, the J end by 1 base, with 14 bases between. Using reference TRBV19 and TRBJ1-1 for the parts outside the CDR3, the full variable domain is DGGITQSPKYLFRKEGQNVTLSCEQNLNHDAMYWYRQDPGQGLRLIYYSQIVNDFQKGDIAEGYSVSREKKESFPLTVTSAQKNPTAFYLCASSATGRGNTEAFFGQGTRLTVV.

This clone was detected once. J is TRBJ1-1 and V is TRBV4-1, with 8 bases that match TRBD1. V lost 0 bases and J lost 5; bases outside the gene matches: 2. The CDR3 covers 14 residues. The germline V gene has CDR1 MGHRA and CDR2 YSYEKL. The CDR3 loop is CASSQDRGRTEAFF. For the CDR3, the DNA is TGCGCCAGCAGCCAAGACAGGGGGCGAACTGAAGCTTTCTTT.

The rearrangement links TRBV19 to TRBJ2-1; a possible D gene is TRBD2 (5 bases). V lost 4 bases and J lost 7, with 11 bases in between. The CDR3 has 13 amino acids. Germline loops: CDR1 LNHDA, CDR2 SQIVND (reference sequence). The CDR3 DNA follows: TGTGCCAGTAGTACAGACCCGGGGAATGAGCAGTTCTTC. Translation: CASSTDPGNEQFF.

V usage is TRBV30 and J usage is TRBJ2-7, with 8 bases lining up with TRBD1. The V gene's germline CDR1 is GTSNPN and CDR2 SVGIG (reference sequence). Trimming at V came to 2 bases and at J to 6 bases, leaving 3 bases not matched to a gene. The CDR3 sequence is 12 residues long. The CDR3 DNA reads TGTGCCTGGAGTCTGACAGGGGTCGAGCAGTACTTC. Its translation is CAWSLTGVEQYF.

The chain employs TRBV12-3 or TRBV12-4 and TRBJ2-3; D is possibly TRBD1 (5 bases). This CDR3 contains 12 residues. Trimming shortened V by 10 bases and J by 4 bases, and 12 bases separated the two germline ends. DNA for the CDR3: TGTGCCATTCAAGGGGAATCAGATACGCAGTATTTT. Its protein is CAIQGESDTQYF.

This clone came up many times. The chain links TRBV2 to TRBJ2-7, with 12 bases matching TRBD2. Trimming took 5 bases from V and 2 from J; bases not matched to a gene: 4. The V gene's germline CDR1 is SNHLY and CDR2 FYNNEI. The CDR3 totals 15 residues. This CDR3 is CASSTTSGGPYEQYF. The DNA of the CDR3 is TGTGCCAGCAGTACCACTAGCGGGGGGCCCTACGAGCAGTACTTC.